This T cell receptor beta chain emerged from a study of shared clonotypes between healthy human individuals. Repertoires were generated with immunoSEQ multiplex PCR, while TCRdb's copy carries only in-frame clones and drops some. This sample carries fewer than 650,000 clones, about three quarters of them seen once, and the ten largest clones take 13%. This CDR3 contains 15 residues. Trimming removed 6 bases from V and 0 bases from J, with 13 bases in between. The germline CDR1 and CDR2 sequences are MRHNA and SNTAGT. This sequence joins TRBV6-4 and TRBJ2-3, with D perhaps TRBD1 (6 bases). The TCR originated in a woman in her 40s in good health. Some clones in this sample may be carry-over from other donors' samples. Material for sequencing was PBMCs. CDR3 region: CASSPDRSSTDTQYF. CDR3 sequence (DNA): TGTGCCAGCAGCCCGGACAGATCTAGCACAGATACGCAGTATTTT.